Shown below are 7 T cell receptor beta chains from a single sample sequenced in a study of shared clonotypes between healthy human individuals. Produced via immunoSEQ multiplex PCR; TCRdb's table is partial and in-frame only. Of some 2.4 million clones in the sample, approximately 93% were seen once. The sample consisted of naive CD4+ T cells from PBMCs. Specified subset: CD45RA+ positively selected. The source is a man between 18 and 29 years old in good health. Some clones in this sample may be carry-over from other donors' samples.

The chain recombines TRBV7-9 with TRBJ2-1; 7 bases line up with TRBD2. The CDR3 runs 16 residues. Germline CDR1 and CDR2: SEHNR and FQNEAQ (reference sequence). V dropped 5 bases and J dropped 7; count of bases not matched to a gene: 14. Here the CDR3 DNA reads TGTGCCAGCAGCCATAGACTAGCCCCCTTGGGGAATGAGCAGTTCTTC. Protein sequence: CASSHRLAPLGNEQFF.

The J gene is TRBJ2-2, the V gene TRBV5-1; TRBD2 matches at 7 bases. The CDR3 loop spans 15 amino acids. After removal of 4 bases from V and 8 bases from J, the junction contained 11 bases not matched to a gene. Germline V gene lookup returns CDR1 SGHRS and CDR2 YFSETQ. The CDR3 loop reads CASSTAGLVQGELFF. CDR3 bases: TGCGCCAGCAGCACCGCCGGACTAGTCCAGGGGGAGCTGTTTTTT.

CDR3 sequence: CSVDFRQETQYF. CDR3 coding DNA: TGCAGCGTTGATTTCCGGCAAGAGACCCAGTACTTC. The gene calls are TRBV29-1 and TRBJ2-5; D is unresolved. The V gene lost 3 bases and the J gene lost 2 bases, with 7 bases spanning the gap. This CDR3 region has 12 residues. Germline lookup yields CDR1 SQVTM and CDR2 ANQGSEA.

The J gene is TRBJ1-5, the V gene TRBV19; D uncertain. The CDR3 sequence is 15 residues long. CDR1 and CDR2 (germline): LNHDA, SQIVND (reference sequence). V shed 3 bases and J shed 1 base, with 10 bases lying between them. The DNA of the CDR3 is TGTGCCAGTAGTATTATAATCTCGAGCAATCAGCCCCAGCATTTT. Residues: CASSIIISSNQPQHF.

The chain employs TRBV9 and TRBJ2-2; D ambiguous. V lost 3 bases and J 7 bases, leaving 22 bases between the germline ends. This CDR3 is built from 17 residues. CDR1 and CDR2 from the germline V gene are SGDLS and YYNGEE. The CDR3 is CASSAQPTKSVSGELFF. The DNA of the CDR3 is TGTGCCAGCAGCGCACAACCTACTAAATCTGTAAGCGGGGAGCTGTTTTTT.

In DNA form, the CDR3 reads TGTGCCAGCAGCGGCAGACCTATCTATGGCTACACCTTC. Its translation is CASSGRPIYGYTF. The chain has TRBV7-2 and TRBJ1-2, with unresolved D. The CDR3 contains 13 residues. The germline CDR1 and CDR2 sequences are SGHTA and FQGNSA. Trimming took 5 bases from V and 4 from J, leaving 11 bases between them.

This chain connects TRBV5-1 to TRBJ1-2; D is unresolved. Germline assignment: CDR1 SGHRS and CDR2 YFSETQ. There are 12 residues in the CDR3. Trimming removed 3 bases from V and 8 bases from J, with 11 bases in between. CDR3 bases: TGCGCCAGCAGCTCCCAGTTCAGAGGCTACACCTTC. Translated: CASSSQFRGYTF.